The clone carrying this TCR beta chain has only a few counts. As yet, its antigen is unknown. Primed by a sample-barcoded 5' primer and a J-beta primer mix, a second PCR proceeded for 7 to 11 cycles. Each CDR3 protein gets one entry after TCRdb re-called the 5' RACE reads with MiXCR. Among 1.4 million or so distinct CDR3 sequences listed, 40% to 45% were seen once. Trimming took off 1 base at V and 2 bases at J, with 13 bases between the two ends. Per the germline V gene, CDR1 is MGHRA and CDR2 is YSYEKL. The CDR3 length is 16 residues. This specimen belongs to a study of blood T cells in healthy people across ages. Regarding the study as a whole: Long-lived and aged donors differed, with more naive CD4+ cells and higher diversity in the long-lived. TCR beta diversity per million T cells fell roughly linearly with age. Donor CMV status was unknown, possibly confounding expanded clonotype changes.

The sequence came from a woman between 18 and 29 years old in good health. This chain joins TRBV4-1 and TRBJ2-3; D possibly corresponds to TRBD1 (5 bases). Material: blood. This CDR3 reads CASSQVGQDYTDTQYF. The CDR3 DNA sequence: TGCGCCAGCAGCCAAGTGGGGCAGGATTACACAGATACGCAGTATTTT.